This entry features one T cell receptor (beta chain) sequence. Which antigen it targets is not known. Per-base qualities were not stored, and no clone one base away is much larger. The data are from a study of CD8+ T cells in alopecia areata (dated by TCRdb to the late 2010s). Regarding the research as a whole: In both human patients and the C3H/HeJ mouse model, the study applied high-throughput TCRbeta sequencing to look at T cell clonal expansion in alopecia areata. In humans, TCRbeta sequencing was performed on scalp tissue and on sorted CD4+ and CD8+ peripheral blood T cells from healthy controls and from patients with patchy or totalis/universalis alopecia areata. Scalp clonality was compared among normal scalp (n=4), patchy alopecia areata scalp (n=8), and alopecia totalis/universalis scalp (n=8). The RNA source kit depended on sample type: the PAXgene miRNA kit for fixed scalp, the miRNeasy kit for PBMCs, and the RNeasy kit for mouse skin. TCRbeta CDR3 regions were amplified by immunoSEQ multiplex PCR using 35 Vbeta forward and 13 Jbeta reverse primers.

Libraries were made using the immunoSEQ multiplex PCR assay. RNA was extracted from all samples and reverse transcribed into cDNA, which served as template for TCR sequencing. First-strand cDNA was synthesized with SuperScript III using a 2:1 mix of oligo-dT and random hexamers. Amplification bias was assessed with a synthetic immune receptor repertoire, and residual bias was removed computationally. The original pipeline was this. After raw reads were preprocessed to remove errors, the CDR3 was defined following IMGT conventions as running from the conserved cysteine to phenylalanine. Clonality was computed by normalizing Shannon entropy by log2 of the number of productive unique TCRs and subtracting the result from 1. Scalp TCRbeta sequences were cross-referenced with sorted blood CD4 and CD8 repertoires so that the CD4 or CD8 identity of scalp clones could be inferred. This is the immuneACCESS table as TCRdb keeps it, with only in-frame sequences that have V and J called. A part of the clones is gone; compared with another copy, unresolved V genes explain less than half, and the rest is unexplained. V and J calls and clone size come straight from that table; D and trimming were deduced from the DNA. For this sample there are approximately 40,000 clones; 45% to 65% appear just once. The top ten clones comprise more than 1.5% of the sample.

V loses 5 bases, J loses 1 base, and the germline ends lie 8 bases apart. CDR1 and CDR2 were assigned from the germline V gene as SGHTA and FQGNSA. The CDR3 has 13 amino acids, counting the end cysteine and phenylalanine. The CDR3 DNA has 39 bases and is translated from base 1. Summary of the overall study and its limitations: Compared with normal scalp, lesional scalp, particularly in alopecia totalis/universalis, had higher clonality and more expanded CD8+ clones, which suggests antigenic drive. Shared TCR sequences between patients were less evident than in mice, which may be partly attributable to HLA diversity in the patient population. Unlike mouse skin, which is dominated by gammadelta T cells, normal human skin has resident alphabeta T cells that are also sequenced, and this complicates analysis of the scalp TCR repertoire.

CD4+ cells from a few biomarker-study patients were further sorted into CD25+CD127- cells. Peripheral blood and lesional scalp punch biopsies were obtained from patients with alopecia areata. PBMCs were isolated by density centrifugation and stained for CD3, CD4 and CD8, and CD4+ and CD8+ T cells were sorted on a FACSAria. The untreated alopecia areata patients were recruited through a multicenter biomarker study. This TCR was sampled from a human donor with alopecia areata. This chain is built from TRBV7-2 and TRBJ1-1; the D segment cannot be called with confidence. The material sequenced was CD4+ Tregs sorted from blood. CDR3 loop: CASSTGRNTEAFF. The DNA is TGTGCCAGCAGCACCGGCAGGAACACTGAAGCTTTCTTT.